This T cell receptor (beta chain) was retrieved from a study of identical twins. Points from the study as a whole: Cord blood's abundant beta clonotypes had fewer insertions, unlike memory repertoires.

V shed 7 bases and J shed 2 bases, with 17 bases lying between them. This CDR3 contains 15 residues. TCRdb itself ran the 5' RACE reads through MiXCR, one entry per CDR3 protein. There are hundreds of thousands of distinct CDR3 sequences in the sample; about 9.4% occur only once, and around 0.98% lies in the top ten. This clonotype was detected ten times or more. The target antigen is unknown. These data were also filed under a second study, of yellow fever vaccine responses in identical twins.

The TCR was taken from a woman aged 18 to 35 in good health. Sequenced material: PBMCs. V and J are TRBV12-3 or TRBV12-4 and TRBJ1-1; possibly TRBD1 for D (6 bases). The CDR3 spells CASTQVRGINTEAFF. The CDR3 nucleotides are TGTGCCAGCACCCAGGTCAGGGGCATAAACACTGAAGCTTTCTTT.